The source of this TCR beta chain is a study of T-cell memory formation after mild COVID-19. Germline CDR1 LGHDT, CDR2 YNNKEL (reference sequence). The V segment lost 2 bases and the J segment 0 bases; nucleotides outside the gene matches: 5. This CDR3 spans 17 amino acids. TCRdb independently ran MiXCR on the 5' RACE reads; one entry per CDR3 protein. In the table there are about 400,000 distinct CDR3 sequences, 16% of which are singletons. The sequencing sample was made of PBMCs or a T cell subset sorted from them (not recorded which). The TCR comes from a man aged 18 to 30 who had mild COVID-19 (a few samples of this study predate the infection). Cell type and time point are not known. The chain joins TRBV3-1 to TRBJ2-3, with TRBD1 matching 10 bases. DNA for the CDR3: TGTGCCAGCAGCCAACCGCCGGGACAGGGGAGCACAGATACGCAGTATTTT. It is translated as CASSQPPGQGSTDTQYF.